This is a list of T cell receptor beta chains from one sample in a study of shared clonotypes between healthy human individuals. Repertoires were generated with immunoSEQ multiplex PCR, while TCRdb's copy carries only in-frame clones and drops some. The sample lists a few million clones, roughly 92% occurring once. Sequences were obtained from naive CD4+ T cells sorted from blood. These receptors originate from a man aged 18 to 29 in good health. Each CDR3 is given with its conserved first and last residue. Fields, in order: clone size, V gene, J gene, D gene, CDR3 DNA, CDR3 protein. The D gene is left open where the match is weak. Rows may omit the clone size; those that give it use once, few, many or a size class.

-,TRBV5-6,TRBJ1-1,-,TGTGCCAGCACCTTGTGGTACAACACTGAAGCTTTCTTT,CASTLWYNTEAFF
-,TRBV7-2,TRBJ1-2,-,TGTGCCAGCAGCTTAGTGGGGGACCCAATTTCCTATGGCTACACCTTC,CASSLVGDPISYGYTF
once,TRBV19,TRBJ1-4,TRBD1,TGTGCCAGTAGCAAGACAGGGACTGCAACTAATGAAAAACTGTTTTTT,CASSKTGTATNEKLFF
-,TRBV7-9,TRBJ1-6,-,TGTGCCAGCAGCTTAGTGGCGTACCTAAGCTCCTATAATTCACCCCTCCACTTT,CASSLVAYLSSYNSPLHF
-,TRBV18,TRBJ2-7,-,TGTGCCAGCTCACCACCTTCTTCGGGTGAGCAGTACTTC,CASSPPSSGEQYF
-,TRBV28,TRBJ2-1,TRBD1,TGTGCCAGCAGTTTATCAGGGACAGGGGCCTACAATGAGCAGTTCTTC,CASSLSGTGAYNEQFF
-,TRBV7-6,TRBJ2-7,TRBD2,TGTGCCAGCAGCGTAACTAGCGGCCTCTCCTACGAGCAGTACTTC,CASSVTSGLSYEQYF
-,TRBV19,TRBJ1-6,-,TGTGCCAGTACAAAAAGCTCCTATAATTCACCCCTCCACTTT,CASTKSSYNSPLHF
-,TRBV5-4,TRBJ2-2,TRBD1,TGTGCCAGCAGCCGGGGACAGGGTAACACCGGGGAGCTGTTTTTT,CASSRGQGNTGELFF
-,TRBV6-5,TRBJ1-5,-,TGTGCCAGCAGTAGGGGCAGGGAGGGGCCCCAGCATTTT,CASSRGREGPQHF
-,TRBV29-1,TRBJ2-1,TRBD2,TGCAGCGTTGCTAGCGGGGGGAGCTCCTACAATGAGCAGTTCTTC,CSVASGGSSYNEQFF
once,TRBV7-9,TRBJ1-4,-,TGTGCCAGCAGCTTTGAGGAATCTAATGAAAAACTGTTTTTT,CASSFEESNEKLFF
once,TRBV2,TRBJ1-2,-,TGTGCCAGCAGCGCCTCCGGGGGCTTGGGAAGAGGCTACACCTTC,CASSASGGLGRGYTF
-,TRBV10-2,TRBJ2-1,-,TGCGCCAGCAGTGAGTGGGGCGGGCTGGGTGAGCAGTTCTTC,CASSEWGGLGEQFF
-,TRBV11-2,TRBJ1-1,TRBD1,TGTGCCAGCAGCTCCCAAGACAGGGGGACGAACACTGAAGCTTTCTTT,CASSSQDRGTNTEAFF
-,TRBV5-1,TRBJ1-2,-,TGCGCCAGCAGCTTGGACGAGGGAATCCTAGGGGGCTACACCTTC,CASSLDEGILGGYTF
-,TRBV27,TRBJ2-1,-,TGTGCCAGCAGCTCGCTAGGGACTCTCTATGAGCAGTTCTTC,CASSSLGTLYEQFF
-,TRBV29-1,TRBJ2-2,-,TGCAGCGTTGTTTGGGCCCCTGGGAACACCGGGGAGCTGTTTTTT,CSVVWAPGNTGELFF
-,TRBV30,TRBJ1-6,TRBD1,TGTGCCTGGAGTGTACGGGACAGGCGCAATTCACCCCTCCACTTT,CAWSVRDRRNSPLHF
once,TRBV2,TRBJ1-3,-,TGTGCCAGCAGTGAAAACGCCCCCTCTGGAAACACCATATATTTT,CASSENAPSGNTIYF
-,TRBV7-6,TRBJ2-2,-,TGTGCCAGCAGCTTAGTGGGGGGGGCCGGTACCGGGGAGCTGTTTTTT,CASSLVGGAGTGELFF
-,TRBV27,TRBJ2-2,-,TGTGCCAGCAGCCCCGGACAAGTCAACACCGGGGAGCTGTTTTTT,CASSPGQVNTGELFF
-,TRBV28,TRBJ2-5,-,TGTGCCAGCAGACCTCCGGGGCACCCAGGGAGTGAGCAGTACTTC,CASRPPGHPGSEQYF
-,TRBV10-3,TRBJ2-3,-,TGTGCCATCAGTGAGTCTAGTAGCCCTACGCAGTATTTT,CAISESSSPTQYF
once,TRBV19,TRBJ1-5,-,TGTGCCAGTAGTATTGGGCAGGGGACCGGTCAGCCCCAGCATTTT,CASSIGQGTGQPQHF
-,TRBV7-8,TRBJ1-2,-,TGTGCCAGCAGCTTAGTGTCGTCGGCCCCAGCCTATGGCTACACCTTC,CASSLVSSAPAYGYTF
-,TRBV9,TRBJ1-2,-,TGTGCCAGCAGCGCCACAGGGACTAACTATGGCTACACCTTC,CASSATGTNYGYTF
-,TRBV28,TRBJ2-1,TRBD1,TGTGCCAGCAGTTTGAGGCCAGGGGGCTTGGAGCAGTTCTTC,CASSLRPGGLEQFF
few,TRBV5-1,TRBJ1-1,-,TGCGCCAGCACCCGATCTGGCGTCCGGGGAACTGAAGCTTTCTTT,CASTRSGVRGTEAFF
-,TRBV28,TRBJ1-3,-,TGTGCCAGCAGTTTGTACGGCGTAATTTCGCGGAACACCATATATTTT,CASSLYGVISRNTIYF
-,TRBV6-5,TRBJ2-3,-,TGTGCCAGCAGAAGGTGGCAGGAGACGACAGATACGCAGTATTTT,CASRRWQETTDTQYF
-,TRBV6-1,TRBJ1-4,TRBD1,TGTGCCAGCAGTGAAGACCAGGGGGTTATGAATGAAAAACTGTTTTTT,CASSEDQGVMNEKLFF
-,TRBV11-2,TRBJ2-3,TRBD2,TGTGCCAGCAGCTCCCGGACTAGCGGGAGGTCTGGAGATACGCAGTATTTT,CASSSRTSGRSGDTQYF
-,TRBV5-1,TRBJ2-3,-,TGCGCCAGCAGCCCGGAGGGCCCCGCAGATACGCAGTATTTT,CASSPEGPADTQYF
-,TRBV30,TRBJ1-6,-,TGTGCGGCACATTACCGGGGGTCACCCCTCCACTTT,CAAHYRGSPLHF
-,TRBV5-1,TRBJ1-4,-,TGCGCCAGCAGCTTCGAGGGGTCTAATGAAAAACTGTTTTTT,CASSFEGSNEKLFF
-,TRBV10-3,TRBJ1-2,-,TGTGCTGTCAACGGGGGCTATGGCTACACCTTC,CAVNGGYGYTF
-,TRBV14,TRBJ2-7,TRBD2,TGTGCCAGCAGCGAGACTAGCGGGCTATCCTACGAGCAGTACTTC,CASSETSGLSYEQYF
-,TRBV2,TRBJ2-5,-,TGTGCCAGCAGTGAAGCGGGGACTCACTTGGAGACCCAGTACTTC,CASSEAGTHLETQYF
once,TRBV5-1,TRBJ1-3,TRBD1,TGCGCCAGCAGCTTGGGGGACAGGAGCTCTGGAAACACCATATATTTT,CASSLGDRSSGNTIYF